The rows below give T cell receptor beta chains drawn from one sample of a study of cytomegalovirus exposure and HLA in healthy donors. The assay was immunoSEQ multiplex PCR, and TCRdb's table has in-frame clones only and misses some. Its table records 150,000 to 200,000 clones. The sequencing input was PBMCs. The receptors were sampled from a man under 40 in good health and CMV-seronegative. Both conserved end residues are part of each CDR3. D genes are given only for firm matches.

cdr3_aa | cdr3_nt | j_call | v_call | d_call
CASSPILDSVPYNEQFF | TGCGCCAGCAGCCCGATACTAGATAGTGTCCCCTACAATGAGCAGTTCTTC | TRBJ2-1 | TRBV4-1 | -
CAWSRYRDSQLAGELFF | TGTGCCTGGAGTCGATACCGGGACTCCCAGCTCGCCGGGGAGCTGTTTTTT | TRBJ2-2 | TRBV30 | -
CASSLSRTGTYGYTF | TGTGCCAGCAGCTTGTCTCGGACAGGGACATATGGCTACACCTTC | TRBJ1-2 | TRBV5-6 | TRBD1
CASSPSGQSYEQYF | TGTGCCAGTAGCCCCTCGGGACAGAGCTACGAGCAGTACTTC | TRBJ2-7 | TRBV19 | TRBD1
CASRPPGHGVGEQFF | TGTGCCAGCAGGCCCCCGGGACACGGTGTGGGGGAGCAGTTCTTC | TRBJ2-1 | TRBV7-8 | -
CASSEASDRTDTQYF | TGTGCCAGCAGTGAAGCATCAGACAGAACAGATACGCAGTATTTT | TRBJ2-3 | TRBV6-1 | -
CASSKGGTLGNEQFF | TGCGCCAGCAGCAAGGGCGGGACTCTCGGGAATGAGCAGTTCTTC | TRBJ2-1 | TRBV10-1 | -
CASSLASGSGNEKLFF | TGCGCCAGCAGCTTGGCCTCGGGGAGTGGTAATGAAAAACTGTTTTTT | TRBJ1-4 | TRBV5-1 | -
CASSDGANLENIQYF | TGTGCCAGCAGTGATGGGGCGAATCTGGAAAACATTCAGTACTTC | TRBJ2-4 | TRBV25-1 | -
CASRLNRGTNEKLFF | TGTGCCAGCAGATTAAACAGGGGAACTAATGAAAAACTGTTTTTT | TRBJ1-4 | TRBV11-2 | TRBD1
CATRLAPNTGELFF | TGTGCCACCCGACTAGCGCCGAACACCGGGGAGCTGTTTTTT | TRBJ2-2 | TRBV2 | TRBD2
CASSEIIGGRNEKLFF | TGCGCCAGCAGTGAAATCATCGGAGGCAGAAATGAAAAACTGTTTTTT | TRBJ1-4 | TRBV10-1 | -
CASSPRSPMTNEKLFF | TGCGCCAGCAGCCCCCGGAGCCCAATGACTAATGAAAAACTGTTTTTT | TRBJ1-4 | TRBV5-1 | -
CASSYDRDLYEQYF | TGTGCCAGCAGTTACGACAGGGATCTCTACGAGCAGTACTTC | TRBJ2-7 | TRBV6-5 | TRBD1
CASSSRTVNTGELFF | TGTGCCAGTAGTTCTCGGACAGTGAACACCGGGGAGCTGTTTTTT | TRBJ2-2 | TRBV19 | -
CSAGTDTQYF | TGCAGCGCTGGCACAGATACGCAGTATTTT | TRBJ2-3 | TRBV29-1 | -
CASSYLGQNYGYTF | TGTGCCAGCAGTTACCTGGGACAGAACTATGGCTACACCTTC | TRBJ1-2 | TRBV6-6 | TRBD1
CASSSTSGRPHEQFF | TGTGCTAGCAGTTCTACTAGCGGGAGGCCCCATGAGCAGTTCTTC | TRBJ2-1 | TRBV7-9 | TRBD2
CASSQGYTLTYGYTF | TGTGCCAGCAGCCAAGGTTATACCCTAACCTATGGCTACACCTTC | TRBJ1-2 | TRBV14 | -
CASSEVQGPTYEQYF | TGTGCCAGCAGTGAAGTGCAGGGGCCAACCTACGAGCAGTACTTC | TRBJ2-7 | TRBV6-1 | -
CASSATGSAEAFF | TGTGCCAGCAGCGCCACGGGGTCGGCTGAAGCTTTCTTT | TRBJ1-1 | TRBV9 | -
CASSLGTNQETQYF | TGTGCCAGCAGCTTGGGGACTAACCAAGAGACCCAGTACTTC | TRBJ2-5 | TRBV7-8 | TRBD2
CASSLDSPYQETQYF | TGCGCCAGCAGCTTAGACAGCCCGTACCAAGAGACCCAGTACTTC | TRBJ2-5 | TRBV5-1 | -
CASSLGLVHAYEQYF | TGTGCCAGCAGCTTGGGACTAGTTCATGCCTACGAGCAGTACTTC | TRBJ2-7 | TRBV5-4 | -
CASSQGKGAGANVLTF | TGTGCCAGCAGCCAAGGGAAGGGGGCTGGGGCCAACGTCCTGACTTTC | TRBJ2-6 | TRBV4-2 | -
CASSSGDGYTF | TGTGCCAGCAGCTCAGGGGACGGCTACACCTTC | TRBJ1-2 | TRBV7-9 | -
CASSRTSGRANNEQFF | TGTGCCAGCTCTCGGACTAGCGGGAGGGCAAACAATGAGCAGTTCTTC | TRBJ2-1 | TRBV18 | TRBD2
CASGLRENTEAFF | TGTGCTAGTGGTTTGCGCGAGAACACTGAAGCTTTCTTT | TRBJ1-1 | TRBV12-5 | -
CASLGTSGGAPTGELFF | TGTGCCAGCCTTGGGACTAGCGGGGGGGCCCCTACCGGGGAGCTGTTTTTT | TRBJ2-2 | TRBV2 | TRBD2
CASSIGATRTEAFF | TGTGCCAGTAGTATAGGTGCAACCAGGACTGAAGCTTTCTTT | TRBJ1-1 | TRBV19 | -
CASSLSSGGADTQYF | TGTGCCAGCAGCCTGTCGTCGGGGGGGGCAGATACGCAGTATTTT | TRBJ2-3 | TRBV7-2 | TRBD2
CASSIYPPGGNQPQHF | TGTGCCAGTAGTATCTACCCACCGGGTGGCAATCAGCCCCAGCATTTT | TRBJ1-5 | TRBV19 | -
CASSVTSGVYNEQFF | TGTGCCAGCAGTGTGACTAGCGGGGTTTACAATGAGCAGTTCTTC | TRBJ2-1 | TRBV27 | TRBD2
CASSLGEDRRLSGANVLTF | TGTGCCAGCAGCTTGGGGGAGGACAGGCGTCTCTCTGGGGCCAACGTCCTGACTTTC | TRBJ2-6 | TRBV5-6 | -
CASSYSGGGNEQFF | TGTGCCAGCAGTTACTCCGGGGGGGGGAATGAGCAGTTCTTC | TRBJ2-1 | TRBV6-5 | TRBD2
CASSMRGGDEKLFF | TGTGCCAGTAGTATGCGTGGGGGCGATGAAAAACTGTTTTTT | TRBJ1-4 | TRBV19 | -
CASSPSPGAVGSGYTF | TGTGCCAGCAGCCCCAGTCCAGGGGCAGTAGGAAGTGGCTACACCTTC | TRBJ1-2 | TRBV7-3 | -
CASSLGAGAYEQYF | TGTGCCAGCAGCTTAGGGGCGGGGGCCTACGAGCAGTACTTC | TRBJ2-7 | TRBV11-3 | TRBD2
CASNRALRTEAFF | TGCGCCAGCAACAGGGCTTTGAGGACTGAAGCTTTCTTT | TRBJ1-1 | TRBV10-2 | -
CASRTATNTGELFF | TGTGCCAGTCGGACAGCGACGAACACCGGGGAGCTGTTTTTT | TRBJ2-2 | TRBV19 | -
CASSQRQARGEQYF | TGCGCCAGCAGCCAACGACAAGCACGTGGCGAGCAGTACTTC | TRBJ2-7 | TRBV4-3 | -
CASSLQGVEKLFF | TGTGCCAGCAGCTTACAGGGGGTTGAAAAACTGTTTTTT | TRBJ1-4 | TRBV7-2 | TRBD1
CASSGSSGNTIYF | TGTGCCAGCAGCGGGAGCTCTGGAAACACCATATATTTT | TRBJ1-3 | TRBV4-2 | -
CASSLSGGAGEKLFF | TGCGCCAGCAGCTTGTCGGGGGGCGCTGGGGAAAAACTGTTTTTT | TRBJ1-4 | TRBV5-1 | -
CASSLAQGIHGYTF | TGTGCCAGCAGCTTAGCACAGGGTATTCATGGCTACACCTTC | TRBJ1-2 | TRBV7-8 | -
CASSSSPRDSGYTF | TGTGCCAGCAGCTCTTCCCCCAGGGATAGTGGCTACACCTTC | TRBJ1-2 | TRBV5-4 | -
CASSPQEVQFF | TGTGCCAGCTCACCACAGGAGGTGCAGTTCTTC | TRBJ2-1 | TRBV18 | -
CASRETSGGRPGETQYF | TGTGCCAGCAGGGAAACTAGCGGGGGCCGCCCGGGGGAGACCCAGTACTTC | TRBJ2-5 | TRBV7-2 | TRBD2
CASSQKEGHTIYF | TGTGCCAGCAGCCAAAAGGAGGGTCACACCATATATTTT | TRBJ1-3 | TRBV7-9 | -
CASSTSGGRRVNTEAFF | TGTGCCAGCAGCACGTCAGGGGGGCGAAGGGTGAACACTGAAGCTTTCTTT | TRBJ1-1 | TRBV5-4 | TRBD1